This record concerns one TCR beta chain sequence. This entry comes from a study of shared clonotypes between healthy human individuals. The material for each subset, its genomic DNA, was split evenly across several immunoSEQ plates. Only in-frame clones appear in the TCRdb table, and some are missing; sequencing was by immunoSEQ multiplex PCR. Found here are nearly 1,000,000 clones, about 80% of them singletons; the top ten hold about 1.5%. The CDR3 is 11 amino acids. Trimming left V 5 bases short and J 3 bases short, with 5 bases between. CDR1 is KGHSH, CDR2 LQKENI, per germline. J is TRBJ2-7 and V is TRBV18; D gene unclear. The sequence was collected from a young man in good health. The specimen sequenced was memory CD4+ T cells sorted from blood. Subset indicated: CD45RA-negative fraction. The CDR3 nucleotides are TGTGCCAGCTCATTGGGCTACGAGCAGTACTTC. Translating gives CASSLGYEQYF.